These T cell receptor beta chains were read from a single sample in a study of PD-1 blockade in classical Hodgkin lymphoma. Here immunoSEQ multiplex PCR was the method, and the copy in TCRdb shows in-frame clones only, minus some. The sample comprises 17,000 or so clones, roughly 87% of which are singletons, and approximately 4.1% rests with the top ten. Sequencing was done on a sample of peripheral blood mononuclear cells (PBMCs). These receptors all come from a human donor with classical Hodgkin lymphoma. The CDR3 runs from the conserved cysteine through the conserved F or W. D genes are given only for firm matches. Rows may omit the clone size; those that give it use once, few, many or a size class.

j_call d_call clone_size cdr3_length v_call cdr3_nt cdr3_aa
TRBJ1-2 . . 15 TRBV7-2 TGTGCCAGCAGCGCCTCTCTCAGGGCAAGCTATGGCTACACCTTC CASSASLRASYGYTF
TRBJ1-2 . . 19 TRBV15 TGTGCCACCAGCAGGGCTATAGGGGAATCGACATCCCTTATCTATGGCTACACCTTC CATSRAIGESTSLIYGYTF
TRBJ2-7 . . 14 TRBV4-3 TGCGCCAGCAGCCAAGAAACAGGCACCTACGAGCAGTACTTC CASSQETGTYEQYF
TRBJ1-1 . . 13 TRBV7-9 TGTGCCAGCAGCTTAGCCGTCGGCACTGAAGCTTTCTTT CASSLAVGTEAFF
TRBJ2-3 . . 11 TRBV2 TGTGCCAGCAGTACCACAGATACGCAGTATTTT CASSTTDTQYF
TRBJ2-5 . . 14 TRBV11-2 TGTGCCAGCAGCCCCGGGAGACTGAGGGAGACCCAGTACTTC CASSPGRLRETQYF
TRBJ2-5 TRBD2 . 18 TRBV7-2 TGTGCCAGCAGCTCTGGGACTAGCGGGAGACAGGTCGTAGAGACCCAGTACTTC CASSSGTSGRQVVETQYF
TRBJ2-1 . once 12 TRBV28 TGTGCCAGCAGATTGGGACTGTCCGAGCAGTTCTTC CASRLGLSEQFF
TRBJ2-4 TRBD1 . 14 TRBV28 TGTGCCAGCAGGGGACAGGGGGCCAAAAACATTCAGTACTTC CASRGQGAKNIQYF
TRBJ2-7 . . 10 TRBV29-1 TGCAGCGTTTTAGGGAACGAGCAGTACTTC CSVLGNEQYF
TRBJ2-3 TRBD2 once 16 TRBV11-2 TGTGCCAGCAGCTTAGGGCTGGGACTAGCCAGAGATACGCAGTATTTT CASSLGLGLARDTQYF
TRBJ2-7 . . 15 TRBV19 TGTGCCAGTAGTATGCAGGCTTGGAGCTCCTACGAGCAGTACTTC CASSMQAWSSYEQYF
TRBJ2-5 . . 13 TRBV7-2 TGTGCCAGCAGCCTCGACTGGGGAGAGACCCAGTACTTC CASSLDWGETQYF
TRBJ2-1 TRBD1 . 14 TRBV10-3 TGTGCCATATCCGGGACAGGGGGCGACAATGAGCAGTTCTTC CAISGTGGDNEQFF
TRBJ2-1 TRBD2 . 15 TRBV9 TGTGCCAGCAGCGCCGGGACTAGCGGGAGCAATGAGCAGTTCTTC CASSAGTSGSNEQFF
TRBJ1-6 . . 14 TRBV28 TGTGCCAGCAGTTTTGAGTCGTTCAATTCACCCCTCCACTTT CASSFESFNSPLHF
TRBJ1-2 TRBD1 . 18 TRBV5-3 TGTGCCAGAAGCTTGATGTCTGCGGACAGGGTTCCCGACTATGGCTACACCTTC CARSLMSADRVPDYGYTF
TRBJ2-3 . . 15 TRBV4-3 TGCGCCAGCAGCCAAGTAGCGCTCAGCACAGATACGCAGTATTTT CASSQVALSTDTQYF
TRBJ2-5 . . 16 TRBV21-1 TGTGCCAGCAGCAAAGTGGGCAGGGTTGACGGGGAGACCCAGTACTTC CASSKVGRVDGETQYF
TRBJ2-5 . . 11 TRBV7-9 TGTGCCAGCAGCTATAAGGAGACCCAGTACTTC CASSYKETQYF
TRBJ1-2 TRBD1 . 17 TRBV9 TGTGCCAGCAGCGTAGGGGGACAGGGGGCCAATTTTCTTGGCTACACCTTC CASSVGGQGANFLGYTF
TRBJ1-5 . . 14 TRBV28 TGTGCCAGCAGACCCCAGGGACGTTCTCAGCCCCAGCATTTT CASRPQGRSQPQHF
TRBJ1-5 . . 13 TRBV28 TGTGCCAGCAGTCTTCCAGGTCCACAGCCCCAGCATTTT CASSLPGPQPQHF
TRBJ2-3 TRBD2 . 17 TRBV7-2 TGTGCCAGCAGCTTAGGATCTCTAGCGGGGGGGCCAGATACGCAGTATTTT CASSLGSLAGGPDTQYF
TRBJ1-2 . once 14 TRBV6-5 TGTGCCAGCAGTGGATTGAAGGGCATGTATGGCTACACCTTC CASSGLKGMYGYTF
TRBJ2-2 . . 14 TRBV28 TGTGCCACCAGGACAGTAGAGTTCACCGGGGAGCTGTTTTTT CATRTVEFTGELFF
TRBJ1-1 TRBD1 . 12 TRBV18 TGTGCCAGCTCACCAGACAGGGCGTTGACTTTCTTT CASSPDRALTFF
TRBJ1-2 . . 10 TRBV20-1 TGCAGCCCATATAACTATGGCTACACCTTC CSPYNYGYTF
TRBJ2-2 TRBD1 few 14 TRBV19 TGTGCCAGTAGTCAGACAGGGGGTGGCGGGGAGCTGTTTTTT CASSQTGGGGELFF
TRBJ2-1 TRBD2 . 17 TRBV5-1 TGCGCCAGCAGCTTGGGGGTAGCGGGAGTAAGGACCAATGAGCAGTTCTTC CASSLGVAGVRTNEQFF
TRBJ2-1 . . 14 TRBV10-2 TGCGCCAGCACTATGGGGGCCGGAGACAATGAGCAGTTCTTC CASTMGAGDNEQFF
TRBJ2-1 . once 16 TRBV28 TGTGCCAGCAGTTCTTTGAACAGCCGCTCCTACAATGAGCAGTTCTTC CASSSLNSRSYNEQFF
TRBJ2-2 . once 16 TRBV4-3 TGCGCCAGCAGCCAAGACCAGGGGAGTTGGACCGGGGAGCTGTTTTTT CASSQDQGSWTGELFF
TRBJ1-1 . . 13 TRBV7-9 TGTGCCAGCAGCCGTAGTCAGAACACTGAAGCTTTCTTT CASSRSQNTEAFF
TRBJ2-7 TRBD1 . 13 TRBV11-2 TGTGCCAGCAGCGGGACAGGGCTCTACGAGCAGTACTTC CASSGTGLYEQYF
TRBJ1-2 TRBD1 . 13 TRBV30 TGTGCCTGGAATCCCGGACAGGGGGCTGGCTACACCTTC CAWNPGQGAGYTF
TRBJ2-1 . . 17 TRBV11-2 TGTGCCAGCAGCTTACTCCGAACAGGGAGCTCCTACAATGAGCAGTTCTTC CASSLLRTGSSYNEQFF
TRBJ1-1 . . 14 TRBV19 TGTGCCAGTAGTATTGTCGCGGTAAACTCTGAAGCTTTCTTT CASSIVAVNSEAFF
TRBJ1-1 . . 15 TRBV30 TGTGCCCATCGAAAGAAGACGACCGTGAACACTGAAGCTTTCTTT CAHRKKTTVNTEAFF
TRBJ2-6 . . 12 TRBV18 TGTGCCAGCTCGGAAGGGGCCAACGTCCTGACTTTC CASSEGANVLTF
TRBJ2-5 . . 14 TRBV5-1 TGCGCCAGCAGCTTGGATGGAGGACTGGAGACCCAGTACTTC CASSLDGGLETQYF
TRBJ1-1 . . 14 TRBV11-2 TGTGCCAGCAGCTTCGGCGGGGTGTTGGCTGAAGCTTTCTTT CASSFGGVLAEAFF
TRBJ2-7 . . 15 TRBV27 TGTGCCAGCAGTCCTTGGGGGACCTCAAACTACGAGCAGTACTTC CASSPWGTSNYEQYF
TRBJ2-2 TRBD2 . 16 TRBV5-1 TGCGCCAGCAGCTCAGGGACTAGCGGGAGCACCGGGGAGCTGTTTTTT CASSSGTSGSTGELFF
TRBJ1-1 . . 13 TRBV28 TGTGCCAGCAGTGTCCAGGGGAGCACTGAAGCTTTCTTT CASSVQGSTEAFF
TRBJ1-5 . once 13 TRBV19 TGTGCCAGTAGTGGCAGGACGGATCAGCCCCAGCATTTT CASSGRTDQPQHF
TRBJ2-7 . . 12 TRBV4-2 TGTGCCAGCAGCCAAGGGGACTTAGATCAGTACTTC CASSQGDLDQYF
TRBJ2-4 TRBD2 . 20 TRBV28 TGTGCCAGCAGACGCCTTAGCGGGGGAGGTGGGCTTCTAGCCAAAAACATTCAGTACTTC CASRRLSGGGGLLAKNIQYF
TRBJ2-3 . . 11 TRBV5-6 TGTGCCAGCAGCTTGTTCGATACGCAGTATTTT CASSLFDTQYF
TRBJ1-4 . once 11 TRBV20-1 TGCAGTGCTAGTGCGGGTGAAAAACTGTTTTTT CSASAGEKLFF
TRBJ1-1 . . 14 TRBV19 TGTGCCAGTAGTATAGACAGCTCGAACACTGAAGCTTTCTTT CASSIDSSNTEAFF
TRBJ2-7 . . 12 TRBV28 TGTGCCAGCAGAGCGCAGGGCCCCAAGCAGTACTTC CASRAQGPKQYF
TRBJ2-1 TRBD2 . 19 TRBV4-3 TGCGCCAGCAGCCAAGAAGTGACTAGCGGGCCTTTCTCCTACAATGAGCAGTTCTTC CASSQEVTSGPFSYNEQFF